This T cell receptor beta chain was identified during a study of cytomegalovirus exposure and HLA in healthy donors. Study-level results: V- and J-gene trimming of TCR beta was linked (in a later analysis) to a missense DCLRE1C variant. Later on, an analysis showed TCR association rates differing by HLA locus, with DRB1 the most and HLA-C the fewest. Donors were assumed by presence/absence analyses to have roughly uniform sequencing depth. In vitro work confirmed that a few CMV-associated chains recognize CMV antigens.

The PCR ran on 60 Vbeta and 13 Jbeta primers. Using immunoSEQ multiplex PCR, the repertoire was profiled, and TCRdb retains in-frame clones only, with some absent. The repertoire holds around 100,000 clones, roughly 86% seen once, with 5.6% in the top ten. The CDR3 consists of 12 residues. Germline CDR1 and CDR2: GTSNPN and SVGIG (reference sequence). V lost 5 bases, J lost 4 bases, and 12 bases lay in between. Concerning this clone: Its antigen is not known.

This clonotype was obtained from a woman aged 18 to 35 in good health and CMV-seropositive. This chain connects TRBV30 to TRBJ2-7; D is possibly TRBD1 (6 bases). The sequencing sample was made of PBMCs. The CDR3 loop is CAWAQGLYEQYF. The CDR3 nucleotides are TGTGCCTGGGCTCAGGGGCTATACGAGCAGTACTTC.